This is a list of T cell receptor beta chains from one sample in a study of blood T cell repertoires in COVID-19. Profiled with immunoSEQ multiplex PCR; TCRdb holds only in-frame clones, not every one. The table has under 150,000 clones, 70% to 90% seen once. The sequenced sample was peripheral blood. The origin of the receptors is a human donor in a cohort sampled during active COVID-19. The CDR3 runs from the conserved cysteine through the conserved F or W. D genes are given only for firm matches. Clone sizes are given selectively: once, few, many, or a class where the clone is expanded.

J gene	clone size	V gene	D gene	CDR3 protein	CDR3 DNA
TRBJ1-5	-	TRBV4-1	-	CASSQVIGGGNQPQHF	TGCGCCAGCAGCCAAGTTATAGGGGGAGGCAATCAGCCCCAGCATTTT
TRBJ2-7	-	TRBV18	TRBD1	CASSEGQTTTYEQYF	TGTGCCAGCTCAGAGGGACAGACCACAACGTACGAGCAGTACTTC
TRBJ2-5	-	TRBV4-2	TRBD1	CASSLLPDRAVETQYF	TGTGCCAGCAGCCTTCTTCCGGACAGGGCGGTGGAGACCCAGTACTTC
TRBJ2-1	-	TRBV4-3	-	CASSLYPRGGASEQFF	TGCGCCAGCAGCCTGTACCCTAGGGGGGGGGCCAGTGAGCAGTTCTTC
TRBJ1-1	few	TRBV15	-	CATSREVLSTEAFF	TGTGCCACCAGCAGAGAGGTTCTAAGCACTGAAGCTTTCTTT
TRBJ2-7	-	TRBV6-2/TRBV6-3	-	CASSYPISGAASLSYEQYF	TGTGCCAGCAGTTACCCGATCTCAGGGGCCGCGTCCTTATCCTACGAGCAGTACTTC
TRBJ1-1	once	TRBV19	-	CASSISGLTEAFF	TGTGCCAGTAGTATTTCAGGATTGACTGAAGCTTTCTTT
TRBJ1-4	-	TRBV6-2/TRBV6-3	-	CASSYSGQTKAEKLFF	TGTGCCAGCAGTTACTCTGGACAGACGAAGGCTGAAAAACTGTTTTTT
TRBJ2-1	-	TRBV19	TRBD1	CASSISGQAIYNEQFF	TGTGCCAGTAGTATTTCGGGACAGGCGATATACAATGAGCAGTTCTTC
TRBJ2-3	-	TRBV29-1	-	CSVVVPGDTQYF	TGCAGCGTTGTTGTCCCAGGAGATACGCAGTATTTT
TRBJ1-5	-	TRBV4-2	-	CASSPTPGGNQPQHF	TGTGCCAGCAGCCCAACCCCAGGCGGCAATCAGCCCCAGCATTTT
TRBJ2-1	-	TRBV19	-	CASSRGYSYNEQFF	TGTGCCAGTAGTAGAGGGTACTCCTACAATGAGCAGTTCTTC
TRBJ2-5	-	TRBV5-5	TRBD2	CASSFFGGERPETQYF	TGTGCCAGCAGCTTTTTCGGGGGGGAACGTCCGGAGACCCAGTACTTC
TRBJ1-2	-	TRBV6-5	TRBD1	CASSLYRGEGGYTF	TGTGCCAGCAGCCTTTACAGGGGAGAGGGAGGCTACACCTTC
TRBJ2-7	-	TRBV6-5	TRBD1	CASSYVGQGQYEQYF	TGTGCCAGCAGTTACGTAGGACAGGGGCAGTACGAGCAGTACTTC
TRBJ2-2	-	TRBV5-1	TRBD1	CASSVDRGGTGELFF	TGCGCCAGCAGCGTTGACAGGGGCGGGACCGGGGAGCTGTTTTTT
TRBJ1-2	-	TRBV4-1	TRBD1	CASSHGTGGTYYGYTF	TGCGCCAGCAGCCACGGGACAGGGGGTACCTACTATGGCTACACCTTC
TRBJ2-7	-	TRBV4-1	TRBD1	CASSQDQGAREQYF	TGCGCCAGCAGCCAAGACCAGGGGGCGAGGGAGCAGTACTTC
TRBJ2-7	once	TRBV29-1	-	CSVLDRNYEQYF	TGCAGCGTTTTGGACAGAAACTACGAGCAGTACTTC
TRBJ2-1	-	TRBV7-3	-	CASSSAGLGSEQFF	TGTGCCAGCAGCTCCGCGGGACTCGGTAGTGAGCAGTTCTTC
TRBJ2-2	-	TRBV5-1	TRBD1	CASSFGDRDHGELFF	TGCGCCAGCAGCTTTGGCGACAGGGATCACGGGGAGCTGTTTTTT
TRBJ2-7	-	TRBV7-9	TRBD1	CASVRGRDSLWNEQYF	TGTGCCAGCGTTAGGGGCCGGGACAGCCTTTGGAACGAGCAGTACTTC
TRBJ2-2	-	TRBV5-1	TRBD1	CASSFRTGSTGELFF	TGCGCCAGCAGCTTCAGGACAGGATCCACCGGGGAGCTGTTTTTT
TRBJ2-5	-	TRBV7-9	TRBD2	CASSPLTSGRGTKTQYF	TGTGCCAGCAGCCCCCTGACTAGCGGGCGAGGTACGAAGACCCAGTACTTC
TRBJ2-1	-	TRBV27	TRBD1	CASSPGQGVVNEQFF	TGTGCCAGCAGTCCCGGACAGGGGGTCGTTAATGAGCAGTTCTTC
TRBJ1-1	-	TRBV12-3/TRBV12-4	-	CASSGGTEAFF	TGTGCCAGCAGCGGGGGTACTGAAGCTTTCTTT
TRBJ1-1	-	TRBV5-5	TRBD1	CASSFDRVNTEAFF	TGTGCCAGCAGCTTTGACAGGGTGAACACTGAAGCTTTCTTT
TRBJ2-1	once	TRBV25-1	TRBD2	CASRSRGGNWDEQFF	TGTGCCAGCAGGTCTCGGGGGGGCAATTGGGATGAGCAGTTCTTC
TRBJ2-3	-	TRBV29-1	TRBD2	CSVGSSGSSTDTQYF	TGCAGCGTGGGGTCTAGCGGGTCTAGCACAGATACGCAGTATTTT
TRBJ2-1	-	TRBV4-1	TRBD1	CASSPTGSVSDEQFF	TGCGCCAGCAGCCCGACAGGGTCCGTTTCGGATGAGCAGTTCTTC
TRBJ1-1	-	TRBV2	-	CASSETGGNTEAFF	TGTGCCAGCAGTGAGACGGGAGGCAACACTGAAGCTTTCTTT
TRBJ2-2	-	TRBV25-1	TRBD1	CASSSRDRDTGELFF	TGTGCCAGCAGTTCACGCGACAGGGACACCGGGGAGCTGTTTTTT
TRBJ2-6	-	TRBV11-2	TRBD1	CASSPLTGAGANVLTF	TGTGCCAGCAGCCCTTTGACAGGGGCTGGGGCCAACGTCCTGACTTTC
TRBJ2-7	-	TRBV4-3	-	CASSQDVGRAEQYF	TGCGCCAGCAGCCAAGACGTGGGCAGAGCTGAGCAGTACTTC
TRBJ1-3	-	TRBV4-3	-	CASSQVTGNSGNTIYF	TGCGCCAGCAGCCAAGTTACAGGGAACTCTGGAAACACCATATATTTT